This T cell receptor (beta chain) comes out of a study of tumor-infiltrating lymphocytes in primary liver carcinoma. At the level of the study: Sample yields, roughly 3.5 to 8 million productive TCRbeta reads, were similar across the tissue types. Study conclusions and caveats: Tumor-adjacent and tumor-blood pairs shared a smaller degree of overlap than tumor region pairs. Found in all five tumor regions were only about 7.5-25% of top clones. The 250 largest clones made up significantly more of tumor than blood repertoires (p = 0.039).

CDR3 length equals 13 residues. Germline lookup yields CDR1 SGHAT and CDR2 FQDESV (reference sequence). For each extraction, RNA and DNA were obtained together from approximately 20-30 mg of unsorted bulk tissue. The investigators made TCR beta cDNA from approximately 0.5 ug total RNA, using a constant-region primer. Three nested multiplex PCR rounds, a slightly modified ARM-PCR method, built the TCR beta libraries. With TRBV1-TRBV30 forward primers and a C-beta reverse primer, the first two PCR rounds were run for around 10 cycles each. MiXCR, run by TCRdb on the multiplex PCR reads, gives a single entry per CDR3 protein. The sample has about 190,000 distinct CDR3 sequences; around four fifths are singletons. With regard to this clonotype: Its antigen is undetermined.

This rearrangement joins TRBV11-1 to TRBJ2-7; 7 bases are a match to TRBD2. The sequence was obtained from a man between 40 and 49 years old with primary liver carcinoma and hepatitis B virus infection. Sequenced material: tumor tissue from primary liver carcinoma. CDR3 residues: CVRSGKRSYEQYF. CDR3 DNA: TGTGTCAGAAGCGGGAAGCGATCCTACGAGCAGTACTTC.